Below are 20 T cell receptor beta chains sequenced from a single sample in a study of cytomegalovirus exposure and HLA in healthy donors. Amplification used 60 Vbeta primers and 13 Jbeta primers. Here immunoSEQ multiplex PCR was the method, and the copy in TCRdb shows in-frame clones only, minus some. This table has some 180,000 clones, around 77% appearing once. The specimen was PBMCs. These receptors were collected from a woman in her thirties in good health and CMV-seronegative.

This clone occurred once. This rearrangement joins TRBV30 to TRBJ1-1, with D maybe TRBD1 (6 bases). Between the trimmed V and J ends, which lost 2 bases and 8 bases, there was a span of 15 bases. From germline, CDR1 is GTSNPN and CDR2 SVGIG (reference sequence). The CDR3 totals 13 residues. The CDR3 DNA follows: TGTGCCTGGAGTATAACCCCCACAGGGGAAGCTTTCTTT. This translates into CAWSITPTGEAFF.

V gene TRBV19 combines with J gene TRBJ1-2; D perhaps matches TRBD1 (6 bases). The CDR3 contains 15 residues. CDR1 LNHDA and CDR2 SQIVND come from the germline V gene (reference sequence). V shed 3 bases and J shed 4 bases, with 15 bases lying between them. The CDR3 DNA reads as TGTGCCAGTAGTATGGTCACAGGGCGAGGCTATGGCTACACCTTC. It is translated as CASSMVTGRGYGYTF. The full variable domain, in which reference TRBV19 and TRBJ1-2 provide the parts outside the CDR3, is DGGITQSPKYLFRKEGQNVTLSCEQNLNHDAMYWYRQDPGQGLRLIYYSQIVNDFQKGDIAEGYSVSREKKESFPLTVTSAQKNPTAFYLCASSMVTGRGYGYTFGSGTRLTVV.

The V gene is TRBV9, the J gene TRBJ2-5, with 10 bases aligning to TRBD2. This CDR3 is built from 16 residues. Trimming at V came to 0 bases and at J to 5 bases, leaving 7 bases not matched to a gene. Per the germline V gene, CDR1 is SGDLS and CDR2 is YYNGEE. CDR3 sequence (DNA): TGTGCCAGCAGCGTAGCCACTAGCGGGGTTGAGGAGACCCAGTACTTC. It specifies CASSVATSGVEETQYF.

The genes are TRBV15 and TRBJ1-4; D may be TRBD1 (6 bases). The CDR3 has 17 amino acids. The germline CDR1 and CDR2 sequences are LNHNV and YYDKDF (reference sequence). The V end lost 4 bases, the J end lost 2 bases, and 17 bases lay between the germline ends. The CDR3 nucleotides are TGTGCCACCAGCATAGGGGGGGGCATGGGCACTAATGAAAAACTGTTTTTT. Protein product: CATSIGGGMGTNEKLFF.

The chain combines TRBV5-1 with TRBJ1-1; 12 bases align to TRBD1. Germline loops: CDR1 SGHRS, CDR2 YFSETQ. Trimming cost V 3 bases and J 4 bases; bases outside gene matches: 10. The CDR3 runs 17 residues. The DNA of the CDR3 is TGCGCCAGCAGCTGGGTTCCGGGACAGGGGGCAGGCACTGAAGCTTTCTTT. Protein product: CASSWVPGQGAGTEAFF.

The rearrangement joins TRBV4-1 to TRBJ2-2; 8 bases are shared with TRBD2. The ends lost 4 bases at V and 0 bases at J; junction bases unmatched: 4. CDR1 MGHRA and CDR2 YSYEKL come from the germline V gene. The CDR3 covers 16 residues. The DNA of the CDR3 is TGCGCCAGCAGCCCGTCGGGGGGGACGAACACCGGGGAGCTGTTTTTT. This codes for CASSPSGGTNTGELFF.

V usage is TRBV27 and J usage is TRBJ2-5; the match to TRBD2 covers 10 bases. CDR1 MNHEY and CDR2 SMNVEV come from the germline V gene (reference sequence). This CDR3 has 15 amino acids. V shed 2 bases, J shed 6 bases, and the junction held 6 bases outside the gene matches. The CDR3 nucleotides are TGTGCCAGCAGTTTAGGGGGACTAGCGTTACAGACCCAGTACTTC. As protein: CASSLGGLALQTQYF.

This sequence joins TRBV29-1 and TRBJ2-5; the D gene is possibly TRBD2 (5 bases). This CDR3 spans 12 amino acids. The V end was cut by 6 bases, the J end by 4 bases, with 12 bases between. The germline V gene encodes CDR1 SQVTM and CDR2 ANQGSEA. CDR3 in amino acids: CSVMRASETQYF. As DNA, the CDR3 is TGCAGCGTCATGAGGGCTTCAGAGACCCAGTACTTC.

CDR3 nucleotides: TGTGCCAGCCAGGCCCGTATCAATCAGCCCCAGCATTTT. It yields the protein CASQARINQPQHF. The rearrangement uses TRBV2 and TRBJ1-5; D gene unclear. Germline assignment: CDR1 SNHLY and CDR2 FYNNEI. The length of the CDR3 is 13 residues. V was trimmed by 8 bases and J by 3 bases, leaving 11 bases between them. The full variable domain, in which reference TRBV2 and TRBJ1-5 provide the parts outside the CDR3, is EPEVTQTPSHQVTQMGQEVILRCVPISNHLYFYWYRQILGQKVEFLVSFYNNEISEKSEIFDDQFSVERPDGSNFTLKIRSTKLEDSAMYFCASQARINQPQHFGDGTRLSIL.

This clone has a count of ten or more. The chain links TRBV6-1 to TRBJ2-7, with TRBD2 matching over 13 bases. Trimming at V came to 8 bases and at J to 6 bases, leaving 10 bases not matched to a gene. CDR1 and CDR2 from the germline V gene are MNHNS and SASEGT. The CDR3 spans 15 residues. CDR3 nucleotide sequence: TGTGCCAGCGACCCCGGACTAGCGGGAGTGGGCGAGCAGTACTTC. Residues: CASDPGLAGVGEQYF.

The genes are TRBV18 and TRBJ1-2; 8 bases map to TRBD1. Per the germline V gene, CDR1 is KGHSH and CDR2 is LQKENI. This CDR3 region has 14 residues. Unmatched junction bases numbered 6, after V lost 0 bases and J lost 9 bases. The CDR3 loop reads CASSPPGDRGSYTF. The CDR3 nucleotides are TGTGCCAGCTCACCACCGGGCGACAGGGGCAGCTACACCTTC.

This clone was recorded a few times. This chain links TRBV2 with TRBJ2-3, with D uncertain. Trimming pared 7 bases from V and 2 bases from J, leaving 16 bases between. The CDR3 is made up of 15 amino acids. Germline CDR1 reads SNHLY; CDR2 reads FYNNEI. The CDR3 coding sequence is TGTGCCAGCACCACCCGGAGAGTCCCCACAGATACGCAGTATTTT. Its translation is CASTTRRVPTDTQYF.

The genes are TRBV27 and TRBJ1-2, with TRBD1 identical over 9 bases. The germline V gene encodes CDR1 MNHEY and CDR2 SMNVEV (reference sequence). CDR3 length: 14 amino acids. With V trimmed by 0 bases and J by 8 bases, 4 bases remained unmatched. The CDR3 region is CASSLSGQGEGYTF. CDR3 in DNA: TGTGCCAGCAGTTTATCGGGACAGGGAGAAGGCTACACCTTC.

The CDR3 protein is CASSQRHNTEAFF. The CDR3 nucleotides read TGCGCCAGCAGCCAGCGGCACAACACTGAAGCTTTCTTT. The genes are TRBV4-1 and TRBJ1-1; no clear D. Germline V gene data show CDR1 as MGHRA and CDR2 as YSYEKL. This CDR3 has 13 residues. The germline V and J ends were trimmed by 3 bases and 2 bases, with 7 bases remaining between them.

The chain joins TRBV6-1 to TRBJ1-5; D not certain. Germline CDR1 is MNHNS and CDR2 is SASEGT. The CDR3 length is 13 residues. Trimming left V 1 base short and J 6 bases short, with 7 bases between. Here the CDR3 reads CASSEEGGQPQHF. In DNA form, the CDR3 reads TGTGCCAGCAGTGAAGAAGGAGGTCAGCCCCAGCATTTT.

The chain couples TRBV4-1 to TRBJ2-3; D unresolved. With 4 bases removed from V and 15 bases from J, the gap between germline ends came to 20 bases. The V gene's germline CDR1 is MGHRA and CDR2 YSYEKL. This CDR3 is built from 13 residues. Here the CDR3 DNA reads TGCGCCAGCAGCCTGTCCCCGCGCAACCCGTCCTATTTT. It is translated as CASSLSPRNPSYF.

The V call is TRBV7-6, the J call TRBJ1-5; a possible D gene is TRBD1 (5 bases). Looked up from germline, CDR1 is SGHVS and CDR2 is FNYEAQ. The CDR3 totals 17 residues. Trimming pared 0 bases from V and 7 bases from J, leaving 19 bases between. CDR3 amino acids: CASSLAPEGNGYQPQHF. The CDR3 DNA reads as TGTGCCAGCAGCTTAGCGCCGGAGGGGAATGGATACCAGCCCCAGCATTTT.

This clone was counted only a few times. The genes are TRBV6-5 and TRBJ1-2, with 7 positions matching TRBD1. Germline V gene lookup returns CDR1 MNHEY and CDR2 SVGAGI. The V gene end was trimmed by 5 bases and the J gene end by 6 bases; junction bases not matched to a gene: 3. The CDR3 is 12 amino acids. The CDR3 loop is CASSATGDGYTF. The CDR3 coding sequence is TGTGCCAGCAGTGCTACAGGGGATGGCTACACCTTC.

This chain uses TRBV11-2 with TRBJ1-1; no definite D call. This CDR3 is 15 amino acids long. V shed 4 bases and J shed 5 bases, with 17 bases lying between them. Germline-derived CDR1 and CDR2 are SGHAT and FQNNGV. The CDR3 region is CASSYLPGFMTEAFF. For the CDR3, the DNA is TGTGCCAGCAGCTACTTACCAGGTTTTATGACTGAAGCTTTCTTT.

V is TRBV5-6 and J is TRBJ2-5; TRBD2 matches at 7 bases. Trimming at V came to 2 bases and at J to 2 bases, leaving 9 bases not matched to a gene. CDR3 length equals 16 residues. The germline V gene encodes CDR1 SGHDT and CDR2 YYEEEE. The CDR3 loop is CASSLGLEYSQETQYF. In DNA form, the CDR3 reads TGTGCCAGCAGCTTAGGACTAGAGTATTCTCAAGAGACCCAGTACTTC.